This entry concerns a single T cell receptor (beta chain). Its antigen is unknown. Per germline, CDR1 MDHEN and CDR2 SYDVKM. The V end lost 4 bases, the J end lost 6 bases, and 15 bases lay between the germline ends. The CDR3 totals 14 residues. PRAID combined immunodeficiency and autoinflammation. The source of the sample is a study of stem cell transplantation in POMP-related autoinflammatory disease. Whole-study context: CD8+ T cells were low and CD4+ cells naive-skewed before transplant. General study results and limits: Unique TRB V-J gene pairings were limited in number in patients with PRAID. In patients with PRAID, every analyzed T-cell subset tended to show lower diversity and higher clonality.

Some clones are missing from TCRdb's copy, which holds only in-frame ones; the method was immunoSEQ multiplex PCR. The sample shows about 26,000 clones, 82% of them seen only once. This clonotype was obtained from a human donor with POMP-related autoinflammation and immune dysregulation (PRAID). The chain has TRBV28 and TRBJ1-2; maybe TRBD1 (5 bases). This sample comprised CD4+ T cells from PBMCs, obtained before stem cell transplantation. The CDR3 is CASSSREFWNGYTF. The CDR3 DNA reads as TGTGCCAGCAGTTCCAGGGAGTTCTGGAATGGCTACACCTTC.